Presented here are 26 T cell receptor beta chains from one specimen sequenced in a study of cytomegalovirus exposure and HLA in healthy donors. In the PCR, 60 Vbeta and 13 Jbeta primers were used. Measured with immunoSEQ multiplex PCR; TCRdb has only the in-frame clones, and not every one. This sample has about 190,000 clones; approximately 78% occur once, and the top ten carry 14%. The sequenced sample consisted of PBMCs. The source is a woman under 40 in good health and CMV-seropositive.

V usage is TRBV28 and J usage is TRBJ1-2; weak D call: TRBD1 (6 bases). The germline V gene encodes CDR1 MDHEN and CDR2 SYDVKM. CDR3 length: 14 residues. With 6 bases removed from V and 4 bases from J, the gap between germline ends came to 15 bases. The CDR3 spells CASSLSGESYGYTF. In DNA, the CDR3 is TGTGCCAGCAGCCTCTCAGGGGAGAGCTATGGCTACACCTTC.

The chain carries TRBV28 and TRBJ2-4; tentatively, D is TRBD2 (5 bases). CDR3 size: 14 residues. The V gene lost 7 bases and the J gene lost 6 bases, with 16 bases spanning the gap. CDR1 and CDR2 (germline): MDHEN, SYDVKM. CDR3 protein: CASTPGVQRNIQYF. DNA for the CDR3: TGTGCCAGCACCCCCGGGGTTCAGAGAAACATTCAGTACTTC. Full variable domain (missing parts from reference TRBV28 and TRBJ2-4): DVKVTQSSRYLVKRTGEKVFLECVQDMDHENMFWYRQDPGLGLRLIYFSYDVKMKEKGDIPEGYSVSREKKERFSLILESASTNQTSMYLCASTPGVQRNIQYFGAGTRLSVL.

The gene calls are TRBV18 and TRBJ1-5, with D uncertain. In germline, CDR1 is KGHSH, CDR2 LQKENI. V gave up 2 bases and J gave up 6 bases, with 14 bases separating them. CDR3 length equals 15 residues. In nucleotides, the CDR3 is TGTGCCAGCTCACCAAAGGCAGGCTCATTTCAGCCCCAGCATTTT. Translated, it gives CASSPKAGSFQPQHF.

The CDR3 here is CASSFYGYNSPLHF. The CDR3 region has the DNA TGTGCCAGCAGTTTTTACGGGTATAATTCACCCCTCCACTTT. The chain joins TRBV28 to TRBJ1-6, with unresolved D. The CDR3 loop spans 14 amino acids. Germline values: CDR1 MDHEN, CDR2 SYDVKM. The ends were cut back, 3 bases at V and 4 bases at J, with 7 bases in the middle.

V usage is TRBV28 and J usage is TRBJ1-5, with a weak D call TRBD1 (5 bases). Germline loops: CDR1 MDHEN, CDR2 SYDVKM. This CDR3 is 12 amino acids long. The ends were cut back, 5 bases at V and 9 bases at J, with 11 bases in the middle. The CDR3 spells CASSPKGRPQHF. The CDR3 nucleotides are TGTGCCAGCAGTCCGAAGGGGCGGCCCCAGCATTTT.

The chain has TRBV10-2 and TRBJ2-7, with D perhaps matching TRBD1 (6 bases). The CDR3 runs 14 residues. Germline V gene lookup returns CDR1 WSHSY and CDR2 SAAADI. V shed 10 bases and J shed 0 bases, with 16 bases lying between them. CDR3 loop: CATLGGSSSYEQYF. CDR3 in DNA: TGCGCCACCCTAGGGGGATCGAGCTCCTACGAGCAGTACTTC.

The genes are TRBV14 and TRBJ2-3, with 13 bases identical to TRBD2. With 2 bases clipped from V and 4 bases from J, the junction kept 3 bases outside the gene matches. Germline V gene lookup returns CDR1 SGHDN and CDR2 FVKESK. The CDR3 is 16 amino acids. Written as DNA, the CDR3 is TGTGCCAGCAGCCAATGGACTAGCGGGAGCTCAGATACGCAGTATTTT. Translation gives CASSQWTSGSSDTQYF.

This chain joins TRBV7-3 and TRBJ2-2; D is uncertain. V was clipped by 2 bases and J by 0 bases, with 7 bases between them. The CDR3 has 15 amino acids. CDR1 is SGHTA and CDR2 is FQGTGA in the germline V gene. The CDR3 DNA reads TGTGCCAGCAGCTTATCTGGCTCGAACACCGGGGAGCTGTTTTTT. It yields the protein CASSLSGSNTGELFF.

J is TRBJ2-3 and V is TRBV5-1, with D perhaps TRBD2 (5 bases). CDR3 length equals 15 residues. Trimming took off 4 bases at V and 5 bases at J, with 17 bases between the two ends. Looked up from germline, CDR1 is SGHRS and CDR2 is YFSETQ. CDR3 amino acids: CASSRRPSEGDTQYF. As DNA, the CDR3 is TGCGCCAGCAGCAGACGTCCTTCTGAGGGAGATACGCAGTATTTT.

The chain is built from TRBV5-1 and TRBJ2-2, with 9 bases aligning to TRBD2. The CDR3 runs 15 residues. V gave up 6 bases and J gave up 6 bases; unmatched junction bases: 9. Germline loops: CDR1 SGHRS, CDR2 YFSETQ. The CDR3 DNA sequence: TGCGCCAGCAAATTGGGCGGGAGGGCCCCCGGGGAGCTGTTTTTT. Protein sequence: CASKLGGRAPGELFF.

The V gene is TRBV4-1, the J gene TRBJ1-3; D possibly corresponds to TRBD1 (5 bases). Germline-derived CDR1 and CDR2 are MGHRA and YSYEKL. This CDR3 comprises 15 residues. V lost 1 base to trimming and J lost 4 bases, with 11 bases between them. The CDR3 here is CASSQAPGAGNTIYF. The DNA of the CDR3 is TGCGCCAGCAGCCAAGCGCCTGGGGCGGGAAACACCATATATTTT.

V and J are TRBV5-1 and TRBJ1-2; maybe TRBD1 (5 bases). Per germline, CDR1 SGHRS and CDR2 YFSETQ. The ends were cut back, 4 bases at V and 0 bases at J, with 10 bases in the middle. The CDR3 length is 14 residues. CDR3 in amino acids: CASSPSTANYGYTF. As DNA, the CDR3 is TGCGCCAGCAGCCCATCGACAGCTAACTATGGCTACACCTTC.

This CDR3 reads CASSFGWGGRGNQPQHF. The CDR3 region has the DNA TGTGCCAGCAGTTTCGGATGGGGGGGACGTGGCAATCAGCCCCAGCATTTT. The chain is built from TRBV28 and TRBJ1-5; D is possibly TRBD1 (5 bases). Germline V gene sequence: CDR1 MDHEN, CDR2 SYDVKM. Trimming shortened V by 3 bases and J by 2 bases, and 17 bases separated the two germline ends. CDR3 length equals 17 residues.

This chain joins TRBV2 and TRBJ2-7, with D perhaps matching TRBD1 (6 bases). Germline values: CDR1 SNHLY, CDR2 FYNNEI. The CDR3 consists of 16 residues. The germline V and J ends were trimmed by 3 bases and 6 bases, with 21 bases remaining between them. The CDR3 sequence: CASSDLDSSRTGEQYF. The CDR3 coding sequence is TGTGCCAGCAGTGACCTGGACAGCTCTAGAACGGGCGAGCAGTACTTC.

V gene TRBV9 combines with J gene TRBJ2-1; the match to TRBD1 covers 7 bases. In germline, CDR1 is SGDLS, CDR2 YYNGEE. Trimming cost V 4 bases and J 3 bases; bases outside gene matches: 7. The CDR3 is 15 residues long. In DNA form, the CDR3 reads TGTGCCAGCAGCTCAGAGACAGGGAGCTACAATGAGCAGTTCTTC. Translating it yields CASSSETGSYNEQFF.

The rearrangement links TRBV9 to TRBJ2-3; 7 bases align to TRBD2. The germline V gene has CDR1 SGDLS and CDR2 YYNGEE. The CDR3 is made up of 15 amino acids. J gave up 4 bases and V 0 bases, and 5 bases lay outside the gene matches. CDR3 nucleotides: TGTGCCAGCAGCGTAGCTCCCACTAGCGCAGATACGCAGTATTTT. Its protein product is CASSVAPTSADTQYF.

Only a few counts were recorded for this clone. The genes are TRBV13 and TRBJ1-2, with 7 bases that match TRBD1. The V gene end was trimmed by 5 bases and the J gene end by 11 bases; junction bases not matched to a gene: 11. Germline CDR1 is PRHDT and CDR2 is FYEKMQ (reference sequence). The CDR3 contains 13 residues. The CDR3 DNA sequence: TGTGCCAGCAGCCCCGGACAGGCTAGACGGTACACCTTC. Residues: CASSPGQARRYTF.

This clone was seen a handful of times. The V and J genes are TRBV4-1 and TRBJ2-7; possible D gene TRBD2, 6 bases. CDR1 is MGHRA, CDR2 YSYEKL, per germline. The V end was cut by 0 bases, the J end by 2 bases, with 14 bases between. The CDR3 totals 16 residues. CDR3 nucleotides: TGCGCCAGCAGCCAAGATAGGAGGGAGTCTGCCTACGAGCAGTACTTC. Protein sequence: CASSQDRRESAYEQYF.

This chain uses TRBV30 with TRBJ2-1; 7 nucleotides agree with TRBD2. Trimming at V came to 6 bases and at J to 4 bases, leaving 9 bases not matched to a gene. Germline CDR1 is GTSNPN and CDR2 is SVGIG (reference sequence). The CDR3 spans 14 residues. The CDR3 sequence is CACCLAALYNEQFF. In DNA, the CDR3 is TGTGCCTGCTGTCTAGCGGCTTTGTACAATGAGCAGTTCTTC.

The chain employs TRBV2 and TRBJ1-2; D remains unclear. V was cut by 2 bases and J by 3 bases, with 10 bases left in between. The CDR3 is 14 residues long. Germline V gives CDR1 SNHLY, CDR2 FYNNEI. The CDR3, as DNA: TGTGCCAGCAGTGAATCGAGGGAGGACTATGGCTACACCTTC. This encodes CASSESREDYGYTF.

The V gene is TRBV2, the J gene TRBJ2-7; 7 bases map to TRBD1. V lost 4 bases, J lost 2 bases, and 5 bases stayed unmatched. Germline CDR1 and CDR2: SNHLY and FYNNEI. The CDR3 has 14 amino acids. The CDR3 loop reads CASSADREAYEQYF. CDR3 DNA: TGTGCCAGCAGTGCCGACAGGGAAGCCTACGAGCAGTACTTC.

Note on this clone: The identical CDR3 is also encoded by other nucleotide sequences in the sample. The chain couples TRBV9 to TRBJ2-5; D perhaps matches TRBD1 (6 bases). This CDR3 has 14 residues. V was clipped by 8 bases and J by 4 bases, with 18 bases between them. CDR1 is SGDLS, CDR2 YYNGEE, per germline. Here the CDR3 DNA reads TGTGCCAGTAGCAGAAACAGGGTTGCAGAGACCCAGTACTTC. It codes for CASSRNRVAETQYF.

The chain couples TRBV7-9 to TRBJ2-2; D may be TRBD1 (5 bases). V dropped 2 bases and J dropped 6 bases, with 13 bases sitting between them. The CDR3 is 15 amino acids. The germline CDR1 and CDR2 sequences are SEHNR and FQNEAQ (reference sequence). CDR3 in amino acids: CASSLQGSESGELFF. The CDR3 DNA is TGTGCCAGCAGCTTACAGGGATCTGAGTCCGGGGAGCTGTTTTTT. The full variable domain, completed using reference TRBV7-9 and TRBJ2-2, is DTGVSQNPRHKITKRGQNVTFRCDPISEHNRLYWYRQTLGQGPEFLTYFQNEAQLEKSRLLSDRFSAERPKGSFSTLEIQRTEQGDSAMYLCASSLQGSESGELFFGEGSRLTVL.

The chain carries TRBV7-2 and TRBJ1-1; 7 nucleotides align to TRBD1. J lost 5 bases, V lost 5 bases, and 11 bases had no gene match. Per the germline V gene, CDR1 is SGHTA and CDR2 is FQGNSA. The CDR3 is made up of 15 amino acids. Here the CDR3 reads CASSLTGIGETEAFF. DNA for the CDR3: TGTGCCAGCAGCCTGACAGGGATAGGGGAAACTGAAGCTTTCTTT.

This clone was counted once. J is TRBJ1-1 and V is TRBV7-8; D is uncertain. The germline gives CDR1 SGHVS, CDR2 FQNEAQ. V gave up 0 bases and J gave up 0 bases, with 5 bases separating them. The CDR3 runs 14 residues. As DNA, the CDR3 is TGTGCCAGCAGCTTAGCACTTCTGAACACTGAAGCTTTCTTT. This translates into CASSLALLNTEAFF.

This clone was recorded only once. This chain connects TRBV6-1 to TRBJ2-5, with 7 bases matching TRBD1. The length of the CDR3 is 14 residues. V trimming: 5 bases; J trimming: 2 bases; junction bases outside the gene matches: 5. From germline, CDR1 is MNHNS and CDR2 SASEGT. This CDR3 is CASSPGTEQETQYF. The CDR3, as DNA: TGTGCCAGCAGTCCCGGGACAGAACAAGAGACCCAGTACTTC.